The text below deals with one T cell receptor (beta chain). What it recognizes is unknown. The data are from a study of monozygotic twins with inflammatory bowel disease. Study results and limitations: Support was lacking for any single strong IBD-associated signal or clonotype.

This CDR3 is 18 amino acids long. A total RNA quantity of about 4,000 ng went into each TCR library. The cDNA of both the TCRalpha and TCRbeta chains was subjected to two nested PCRs of about 17 and 10 cycles. TCRdb re-called the 5' RACE reads, yielding one record per CDR3 amino acid sequence without DNA. The sample shows just over 300,000 distinct CDR3 sequences, and 5.6% sits with its ten largest clones. The clonotype comes from a human donor with ulcerative colitis or Crohn's disease, or a healthy co-twin of an affected twin (not recorded which). The chain employs TRBV12-3 or TRBV12-4 and TRBJ1-3. Specimen: blood. The CDR3 protein is CASSSRAGPTSSGNTIYF.